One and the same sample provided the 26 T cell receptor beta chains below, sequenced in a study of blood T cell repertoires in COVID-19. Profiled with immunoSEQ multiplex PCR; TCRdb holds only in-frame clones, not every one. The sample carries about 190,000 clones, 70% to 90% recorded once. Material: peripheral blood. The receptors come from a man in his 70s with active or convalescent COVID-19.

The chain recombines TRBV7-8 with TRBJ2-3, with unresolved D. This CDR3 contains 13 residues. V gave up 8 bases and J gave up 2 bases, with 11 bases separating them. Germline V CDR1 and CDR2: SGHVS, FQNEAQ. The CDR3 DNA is TGTGCCAGCGGGCCTGACCCCACAGATACGCAGTATTTT. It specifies CASGPDPTDTQYF.

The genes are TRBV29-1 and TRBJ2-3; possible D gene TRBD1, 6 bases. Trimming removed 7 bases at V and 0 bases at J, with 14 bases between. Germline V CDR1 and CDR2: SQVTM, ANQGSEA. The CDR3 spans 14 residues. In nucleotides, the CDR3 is TGCAGCGCCCGACCTCAGGGGAGCACAGATACGCAGTATTTT. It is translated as CSARPQGSTDTQYF.

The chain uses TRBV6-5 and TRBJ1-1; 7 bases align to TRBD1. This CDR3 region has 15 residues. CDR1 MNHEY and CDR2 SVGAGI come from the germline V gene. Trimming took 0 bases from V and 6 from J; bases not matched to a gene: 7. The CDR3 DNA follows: TGTGCCAGCAGTTACTCTCGACAGGGTGGGGCTGAAGCTTTCTTT. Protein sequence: CASSYSRQGGAEAFF.

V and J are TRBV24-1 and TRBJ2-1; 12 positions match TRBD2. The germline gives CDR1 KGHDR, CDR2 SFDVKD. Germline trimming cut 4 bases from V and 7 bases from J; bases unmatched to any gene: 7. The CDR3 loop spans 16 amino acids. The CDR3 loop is CATSDPSGRAGNEQFF. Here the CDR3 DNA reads TGTGCCACCAGTGACCCTAGCGGGAGGGCCGGGAATGAGCAGTTCTTC.

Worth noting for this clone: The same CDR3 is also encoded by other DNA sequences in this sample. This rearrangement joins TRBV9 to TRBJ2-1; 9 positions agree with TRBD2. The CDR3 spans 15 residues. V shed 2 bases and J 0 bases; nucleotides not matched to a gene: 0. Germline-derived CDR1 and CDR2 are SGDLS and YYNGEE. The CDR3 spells CASSVSGSSYNEQFF. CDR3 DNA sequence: TGTGCCAGCAGCGTTAGCGGGAGCTCCTACAATGAGCAGTTCTTC.

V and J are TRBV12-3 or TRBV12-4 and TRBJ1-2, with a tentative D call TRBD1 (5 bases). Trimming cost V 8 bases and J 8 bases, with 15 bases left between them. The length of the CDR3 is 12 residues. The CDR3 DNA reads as TGTGCCAGCCAAACACCGGGGGTAGGCTACACCTTC. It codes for CASQTPGVGYTF.

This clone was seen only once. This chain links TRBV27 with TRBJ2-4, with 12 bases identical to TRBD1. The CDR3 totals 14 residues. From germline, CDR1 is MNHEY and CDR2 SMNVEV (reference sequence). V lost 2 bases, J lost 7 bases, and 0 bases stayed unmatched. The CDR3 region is CASSLGTGGNIQYF. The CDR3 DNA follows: TGTGCCAGCAGTTTAGGGACAGGGGGCAACATTCAGTACTTC.

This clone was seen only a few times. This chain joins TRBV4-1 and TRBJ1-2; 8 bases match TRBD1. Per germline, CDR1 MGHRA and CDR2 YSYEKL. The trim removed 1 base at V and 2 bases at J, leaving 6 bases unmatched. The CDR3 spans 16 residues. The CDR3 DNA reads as TGCGCCAGCAGCCAAGGGGGACAGGCTTCGAACTATGGCTACACCTTC. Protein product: CASSQGGQASNYGYTF.

The chain's CDR3 is CSVGYVASNNHEQYF. The CDR3 region has the DNA TGCAGCGTTGGTTATGTAGCGTCAAACAACCACGAGCAGTACTTC. This sequence joins TRBV29-1 and TRBJ2-7; D perhaps matches TRBD2 (5 bases). The CDR3 has 15 residues. Trimming cost V 4 bases and J 5 bases, with 21 bases left between them. CDR1 SQVTM and CDR2 ANQGSEA come from the germline V gene.

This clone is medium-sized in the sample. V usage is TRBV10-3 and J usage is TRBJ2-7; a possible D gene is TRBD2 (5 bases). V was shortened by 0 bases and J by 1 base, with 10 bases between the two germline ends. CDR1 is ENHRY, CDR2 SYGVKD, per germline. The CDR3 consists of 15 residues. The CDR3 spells CAISESIGVSYEQYF. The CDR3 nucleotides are TGTGCCATCAGTGAGTCGATCGGGGTTTCCTACGAGCAGTACTTC.

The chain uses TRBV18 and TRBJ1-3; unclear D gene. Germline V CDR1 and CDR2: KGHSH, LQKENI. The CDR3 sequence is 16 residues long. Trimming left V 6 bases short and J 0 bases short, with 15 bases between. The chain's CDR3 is CASSPAGTSSGNTIYF. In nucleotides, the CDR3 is TGTGCCAGCTCGCCGGCGGGCACGAGCTCTGGAAACACCATATATTTT.

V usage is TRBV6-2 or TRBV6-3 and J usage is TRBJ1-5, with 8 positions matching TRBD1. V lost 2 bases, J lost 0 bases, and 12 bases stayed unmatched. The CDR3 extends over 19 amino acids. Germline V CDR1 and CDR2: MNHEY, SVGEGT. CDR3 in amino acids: CASSYLSGTGDYSNQPQHF. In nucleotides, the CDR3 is TGTGCCAGCAGTTACCTGAGTGGGACAGGCGATTATAGCAATCAGCCCCAGCATTTT.

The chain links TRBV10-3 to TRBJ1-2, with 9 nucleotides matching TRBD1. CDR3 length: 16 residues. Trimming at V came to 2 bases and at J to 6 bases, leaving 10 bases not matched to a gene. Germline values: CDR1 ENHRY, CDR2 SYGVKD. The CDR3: CAISEGQGPAVNGYTF. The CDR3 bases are TGTGCCATCAGTGAGGGACAGGGGCCCGCGGTGAATGGCTACACCTTC.

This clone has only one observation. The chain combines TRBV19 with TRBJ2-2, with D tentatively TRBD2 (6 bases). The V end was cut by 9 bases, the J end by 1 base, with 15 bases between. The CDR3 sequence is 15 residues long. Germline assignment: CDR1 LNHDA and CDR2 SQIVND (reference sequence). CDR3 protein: CASSRGGWNTGELFF. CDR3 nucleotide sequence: TGTGCCAGCTCTCGGGGAGGATGGAACACCGGGGAGCTGTTTTTT. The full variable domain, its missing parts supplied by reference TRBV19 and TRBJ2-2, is DGGITQSPKYLFRKEGQNVTLSCEQNLNHDAMYWYRQDPGQGLRLIYYSQIVNDFQKGDIAEGYSVSREKKESFPLTVTSAQKNPTAFYLCASSRGGWNTGELFFGEGSRLTVL.

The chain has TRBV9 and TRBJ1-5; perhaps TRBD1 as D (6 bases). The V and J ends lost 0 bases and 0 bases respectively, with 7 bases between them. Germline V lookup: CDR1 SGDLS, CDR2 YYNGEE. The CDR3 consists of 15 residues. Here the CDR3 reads CASSVAGDSNQPQHF. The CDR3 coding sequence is TGTGCCAGCAGCGTAGCAGGGGATAGCAATCAGCCCCAGCATTTT.

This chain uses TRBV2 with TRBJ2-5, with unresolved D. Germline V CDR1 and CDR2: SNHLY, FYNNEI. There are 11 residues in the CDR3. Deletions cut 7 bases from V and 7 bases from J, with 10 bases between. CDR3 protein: CASIRTGTQYF. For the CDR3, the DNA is TGTGCCAGCATAAGAACGGGGACCCAGTACTTC. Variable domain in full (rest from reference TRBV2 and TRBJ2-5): EPEVTQTPSHQVTQMGQEVILRCVPISNHLYFYWYRQILGQKVEFLVSFYNNEISEKSEIFDDQFSVERPDGSNFTLKIRSTKLEDSAMYFCASIRTGTQYFGPGTRLLVL.

Here the CDR3 reads CASSFGLGLDNSPLHF. The CDR3, as DNA: TGTGCCAGCAGCTTCGGTCTAGGTTTGGATAATTCACCCCTCCACTTT. This rearrangement joins TRBV5-4 to TRBJ1-6, with D unresolved. The CDR3 is 16 amino acids. Germline-derived CDR1 and CDR2 are SGHNT and YYREEE (reference sequence). With 2 bases removed from V and 5 bases from J, the gap between germline ends came to 14 bases.

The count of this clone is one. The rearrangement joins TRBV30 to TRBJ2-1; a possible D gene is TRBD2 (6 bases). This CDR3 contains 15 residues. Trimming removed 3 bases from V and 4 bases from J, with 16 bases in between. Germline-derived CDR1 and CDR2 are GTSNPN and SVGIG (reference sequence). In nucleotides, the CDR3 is TGTGCCTGGAGCCAAATGGCCGGGGGTTACAATGAGCAGTTCTTC. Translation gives CAWSQMAGGYNEQFF.

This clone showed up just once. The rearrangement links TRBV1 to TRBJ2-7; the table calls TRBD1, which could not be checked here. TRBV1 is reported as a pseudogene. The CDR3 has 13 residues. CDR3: CTSTRGEHLEQYF. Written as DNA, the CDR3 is TGCACCAGCACCAGGGGGGAGCATTTGGAGCAGTACTTC.

The CDR3 DNA reads TGCAGTGCTAGTCCCCAGGGGGCTTATAGCAATCAGCCCCAGCATTTT. The encoded protein is CSASPQGAYSNQPQHF. The chain uses TRBV20-1 and TRBJ1-5, with 8 bases matching TRBD1. Germline CDR1 reads DFQATT; CDR2 reads SNEGSKA (reference sequence). The CDR3 runs 16 residues. The V and J ends lost 3 bases and 0 bases, in that order; junction bases with no gene match: 7.

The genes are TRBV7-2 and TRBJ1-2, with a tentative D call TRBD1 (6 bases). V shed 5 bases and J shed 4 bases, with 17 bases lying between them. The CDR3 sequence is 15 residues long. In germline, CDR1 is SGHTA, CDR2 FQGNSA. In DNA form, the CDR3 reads TGTGCCAGCAGCCAAGGGTGGCAGGGGACCTATGGCTACACCTTC. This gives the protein CASSQGWQGTYGYTF.

The DNA for the CDR3 is TGTGCCACCAGTGATTGGGGACGACAGGGTCGGGACACCGGGGAGCTGTTTTTT. It encodes CATSDWGRQGRDTGELFF. The gene calls are TRBV24-1 and TRBJ2-2, with 7 nucleotides matching TRBD1. The J segment lost 3 bases and the V segment lost 2 bases, leaving 11 bases of the junction unmatched. The CDR3 is made up of 18 amino acids. CDR1 is KGHDR and CDR2 is SFDVKD in the germline V gene.

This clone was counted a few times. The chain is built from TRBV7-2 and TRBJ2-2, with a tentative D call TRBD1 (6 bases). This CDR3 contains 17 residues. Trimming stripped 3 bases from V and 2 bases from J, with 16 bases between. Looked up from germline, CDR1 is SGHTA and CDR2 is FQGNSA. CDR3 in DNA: TGTGCCAGCAGCTTGGCCTCCGGACAGCCAAACACCGGGGAGCTGTTTTTT. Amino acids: CASSLASGQPNTGELFF.

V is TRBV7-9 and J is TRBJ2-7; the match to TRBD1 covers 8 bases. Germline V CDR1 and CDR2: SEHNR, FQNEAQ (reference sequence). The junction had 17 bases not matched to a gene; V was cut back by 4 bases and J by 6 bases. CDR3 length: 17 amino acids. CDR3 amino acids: CASSSLLQGARTGEQYF. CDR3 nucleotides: TGTGCCAGCAGCTCCCTCCTCCAGGGGGCGCGAACGGGCGAGCAGTACTTC.

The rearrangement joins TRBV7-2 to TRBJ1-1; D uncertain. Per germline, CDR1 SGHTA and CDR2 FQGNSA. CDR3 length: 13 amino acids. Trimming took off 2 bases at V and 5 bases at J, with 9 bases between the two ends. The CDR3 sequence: CASSLYRETEAFF. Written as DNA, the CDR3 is TGTGCCAGCAGCTTATATAGGGAGACTGAAGCTTTCTTT.

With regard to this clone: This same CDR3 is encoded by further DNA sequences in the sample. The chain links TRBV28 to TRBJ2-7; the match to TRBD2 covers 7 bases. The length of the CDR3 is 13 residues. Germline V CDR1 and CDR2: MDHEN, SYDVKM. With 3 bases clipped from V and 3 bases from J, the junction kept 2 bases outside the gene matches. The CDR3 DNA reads TGTGCCAGCAGTTTGGGAGGGATCTACGAGCAGTACTTC. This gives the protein CASSLGGIYEQYF.